The source of this T cell receptor (beta chain) is a study of T cell repertoires in cytomegalovirus infection (dated by TCRdb to the late 2010s). Turning to the overall study: Donor HLA type was relevant to the analysis, because carriage of CMV infection together with the matching HLA type was indicated by public TCR beta signatures.

TCRdb names Illumina HiSeq 1500 as the instrument used. TCRdb applied fastp at Q25 and MiXCR to the public reads, then kept only in-frame beta chains. Each entry merges the rows of one CDR3 protein and shows their most common DNA and genes. The sample has 200,000 to 300,000 distinct CDR3 sequences on record, around 12% of them singletons. Of the sample, 1.5% to 2% falls within the top ten clones. Overall study outcomes, separate from this receptor: In the ex vivo response, HLA-C-restricted CMV-specific TCR beta clonotypes were dominant, and in two of eight donors the single most frequent clonotype came from this HLA-C-restricted group. Carriers of CMV infection plus the relevant HLA type were discriminated by the cumulative frequency of public TCR beta family members in the study cohort and in an independent roughly 340-donor cohort.

This clonotype was picked up many times. It has no known antigen specificity. No base quality information exists; no much larger clone differs at one position. The CDR3 numbers 16 residues from cysteine through phenylalanine. Only the CDR3 portion is preserved as DNA: 48 bases, with reading frame beginning at the first base. Relative to germline, V is 4 bases shorter and J is 7 bases shorter, with 22 bases between their ends. Based on the germline V gene, the CDR1 and CDR2 sequences are SGHTA and FQGNSA. Material: PBMCs. The chain couples TRBV7-2 to TRBJ2-5, and TRBD2 may be the D gene, going by 6 matching bases. The TCR was taken from a human donor in good health (CMV status not recorded). Some clones in this sample may be carry-over from other donors' samples. The DNA sequence is given as TGTGCCAGCAGCTCCGACGTAGAAGCGGGTGCGAGGACCCAGTACTTC. This codes for CASSSDVEAGARTQYF.